This TCR beta chain is drawn from a study of tumor-infiltrating lymphocytes in primary liver carcinoma. Study in general: The patient population consisted of men and women between 30 and 69 years of age.

TCR beta cDNA was made from approximately 500 ng total RNA with a constant-region primer. Three-round nested multiplex PCR performed with slightly modified ARM-PCR produced the TCR beta libraries. Rounds one and two of PCR, each of roughly 10 cycles, were primed with TRBV1-TRBV30 forward primers and a C-beta reverse primer. Each CDR3 protein is one row after TCRdb ran MiXCR on the multiplex PCR reads. The data hold over 95,000 distinct CDR3 sequences, with 55% to 70% observed a single time. Co-extracting RNA and DNA was done with about 18-33 mg of unsorted bulk tissue as input. This clonotype was recorded many times. Its antigen is still unknown. V lost 5 bases and J lost 2, with 18 bases in between. Germline-derived CDR1 and CDR2 are PRHDT and FYEKMQ (reference sequence). There are 16 residues in the CDR3. Study observations and caveats: Tumor samples exhibited a significantly greater top-250-clone fraction than blood samples (p = 0.039). About 7-25% of top clones, no more, were shared by all five regions. Paired tumor-adjacent and tumor-blood samples overlapped less than tumor region pairs did.

The rearrangement uses TRBV13 and TRBJ2-5; TRBD1 might be the D (6 bases). The source of this sequence is an older woman with primary liver carcinoma and hepatitis B virus infection. The sequenced sample was liver tumor tissue from sampling region 5. Subset described: tumor region T5, tumor centre. The CDR3: CASSDAGTRKQETQYF. CDR3 sequence (DNA): TGTGCCAGCAGCGACGCCGGGACACGAAAACAAGAGACCCAGTACTTC.